Shown below are 18 T cell receptor beta chains from a single sample sequenced in a study of blood T cell repertoires in COVID-19. Only in-frame clones appear in the TCRdb table, and some are missing; sequencing was by immunoSEQ multiplex PCR. This table has 150,000 to 200,000 clones, 86% appearing once. The sequenced material came from peripheral blood. These receptors all stem from a woman in her sixties or seventies with acute or convalescent COVID-19.

V and J are TRBV7-9 and TRBJ2-2; 7 bases align to TRBD1. This CDR3 has 13 amino acids. The ends lost 2 bases at V and 6 bases at J; junction bases unmatched: 0. Germline V lookup: CDR1 SEHNR, CDR2 FQNEAQ (reference sequence). CDR3 sequence reads: CASSLQGAGELFF. CDR3 DNA: TGTGCCAGCAGCTTACAGGGGGCCGGGGAGCTGTTTTTT.

The chain links TRBV19 to TRBJ2-1; TRBD2 matches at 8 bases. Germline-derived CDR1 and CDR2 are LNHDA and SQIVND (reference sequence). The CDR3 has 16 residues. With 6 bases clipped from V and 8 bases from J, the junction kept 15 bases outside the gene matches. CDR3 DNA: TGTGCCAGTAGGAGAGCGGGAGCAGAGGCAAGAGATGAGCAGTTCTTC. This codes for CASRRAGAEARDEQFF.

This chain connects TRBV27 to TRBJ2-2, with D maybe TRBD2 (5 bases). From germline, CDR1 is MNHEY and CDR2 SMNVEV (reference sequence). The V end lost 5 bases, the J end lost 6 bases, and 19 bases lay between the germline ends. The CDR3 length is 16 residues. CDR3 DNA: TGTGCCAGCAGTCCTTGGGAGTGGCCTACAGCCGGGGAGCTGTTTTTT. Encoded protein: CASSPWEWPTAGELFF.

The rearrangement links TRBV6-5 to TRBJ1-1; D is unresolved. The V end was cut by 8 bases, the J end by 1 base, with 8 bases between. Looked up from germline, CDR1 is MNHEY and CDR2 is SVGAGI. The CDR3 totals 12 residues. The CDR3 here is CASEGENTEAFF. The CDR3 DNA reads as TGTGCCAGCGAGGGCGAGAACACTGAAGCTTTCTTT.

The gene calls are TRBV18 and TRBJ1-3; the D is unclear. The germline CDR1 and CDR2 sequences are KGHSH and LQKENI. V was trimmed by 3 bases and J by 0 bases, leaving 6 bases between them. The CDR3 sequence is 14 residues long. The CDR3 protein is CASSPDNSGNTIYF. The CDR3, as DNA: TGTGCCAGCTCACCCGACAACTCTGGAAACACCATATATTTT.

This clone occurred once. The CDR3 sequence is CASSQIEGSGAFF. In DNA form, the CDR3 reads TGCGCCAGCAGCCAAATTGAGGGCTCTGGAGCTTTCTTT. The gene calls are TRBV5-1 and TRBJ1-1, with D uncertain. V shed 4 bases and J shed 10 bases, with 17 bases lying between them. Germline-derived CDR1 and CDR2 are SGHRS and YFSETQ. The CDR3 consists of 13 residues.

The rearrangement links TRBV18 to TRBJ1-1; perhaps TRBD1 as D (5 bases). Germline CDR1 is KGHSH and CDR2 is LQKENI. V lost 2 bases and J 5 bases, leaving 9 bases between the germline ends. The CDR3 loop spans 13 amino acids. This CDR3 reads CASSPSQGTEAFF. The DNA for the CDR3 is TGTGCCAGCTCACCATCCCAGGGAACTGAAGCTTTCTTT.

The chain uses TRBV6-5 and TRBJ2-7; 8 bases match TRBD1. Germline V gene lookup returns CDR1 MNHEY and CDR2 SVGAGI. This CDR3 region has 15 residues. The junction had 11 bases not matched to a gene; V was cut back by 5 bases and J by 5 bases. CDR3 coding DNA: TGTGCCAGCAGTCCCGCCGGACAGGGTACCCACGAGCAGTACTTC. It yields the protein CASSPAGQGTHEQYF.

This sequence joins TRBV4-2 and TRBJ1-5; 10 bases fit TRBD1. With V trimmed by 0 bases and J by 5 bases, 4 bases remained unmatched. Germline loops: CDR1 LGHNA, CDR2 YNFKEQ. The length of the CDR3 is 16 residues. CDR3: CASSQDPTGGYQPQHF. CDR3 DNA sequence: TGTGCCAGCAGCCAAGATCCGACAGGGGGCTATCAGCCCCAGCATTTT.

V is TRBV7-9 and J is TRBJ2-7; D is perhaps TRBD1 (6 bases). V was clipped by 0 bases and J by 2 bases, with 11 bases between them. This CDR3 has 15 residues. The germline CDR1 and CDR2 sequences are SEHNR and FQNEAQ (reference sequence). The CDR3: CASSLAQGQTYEQYF. CDR3 DNA: TGTGCCAGCAGCTTAGCGCAGGGGCAGACCTACGAGCAGTACTTC.

This clone was detected only once. CDR3 nucleotide sequence: TGTGCCAGCAGTTACAGGGACAGGGGCACCTACGAGCAGTACTTC. Protein sequence: CASSYRDRGTYEQYF. The rearrangement joins TRBV6-5 to TRBJ2-7, with 10 nucleotides matching TRBD1. The CDR3 is 15 amino acids. V dropped 2 bases and J dropped 2; count of bases not matched to a gene: 3. From germline, CDR1 is MNHEY and CDR2 SVGAGI.

The chain employs TRBV5-1 and TRBJ1-2; D gene uncertain. CDR1 and CDR2 (germline): SGHRS, YFSETQ. This CDR3 contains 18 residues. The V end lost 0 bases, the J end lost 4 bases, and 22 bases lay between the germline ends. CDR3 DNA: TGCGCCAGCAGCTTGGCCCCTCATAGAGAGGGCCCTATCTATGGCTACACCTTC. This encodes CASSLAPHREGPIYGYTF.

This sequence joins TRBV2 and TRBJ2-1; D is unresolved. CDR1 SNHLY and CDR2 FYNNEI come from the germline V gene. The V end was cut by 5 bases, the J end by 7 bases, with 9 bases between. CDR3 size: 12 residues. CDR3 in amino acids: CASSFPVNEQFF. CDR3 nucleotide sequence: TGTGCCAGCAGTTTCCCGGTAAATGAGCAGTTCTTC. The variable domain in full, completed from reference TRBV2 and TRBJ2-1, reads EPEVTQTPSHQVTQMGQEVILRCVPISNHLYFYWYRQILGQKVEFLVSFYNNEISEKSEIFDDQFSVERPDGSNFTLKIRSTKLEDSAMYFCASSFPVNEQFFGPGTRLTVL.

The CDR3: CASSQVHDRGKETQYF. CDR3 nucleotide sequence: TGTGCCAGCAGCCAAGTTCACGATAGGGGAAAAGAGACCCAGTACTTC. The rearrangement joins TRBV3-1 (or the pseudogene TRBV3-2) to TRBJ2-5, with a weak D call TRBD1 (5 bases). The ends were cut back, 1 base at V and 3 bases at J, with 15 bases in the middle. CDR3 length: 16 residues. Germline CDR1 LGHDT, CDR2 YNNKEL (reference sequence).

This clone was observed a few times. This CDR3 reads CSVLDRAAYEQYF. The CDR3 bases are TGCAGCGTCCTCGACAGGGCCGCCTACGAGCAGTACTTC. The rearrangement uses TRBV29-1 and TRBJ2-7; 7 nucleotides line up with TRBD1. The CDR3 extends over 13 amino acids. With V trimmed by 6 bases and J by 2 bases, 7 bases remained unmatched. Germline V gives CDR1 SQVTM, CDR2 ANQGSEA.

This rearrangement joins TRBV7-8 to TRBJ1-1, with D perhaps TRBD1 (5 bases). Trimming left V 4 bases short and J 4 bases short, with 19 bases between. The germline gives CDR1 SGHVS, CDR2 FQNEAQ. This CDR3 spans 16 amino acids. CDR3 residues: CASSSPGGESSTEAFF. In nucleotides, the CDR3 is TGTGCCAGCAGCTCCCCGGGGGGAGAATCGAGCACTGAAGCTTTCTTT.

The J gene is TRBJ2-5, the V gene TRBV5-4; D possibly corresponds to TRBD2 (6 bases). CDR1 SGHNT and CDR2 YYREEE come from the germline V gene (reference sequence). V gave up 9 bases and J gave up 4 bases, with 19 bases separating them. The CDR3 covers 14 residues. In DNA, the CDR3 is TGTGCCACTCAAAAAATCAGGGAGGCAGAGACCCAGTACTTC. This gives the protein CATQKIREAETQYF. The entire variable domain, with the rest obtained from reference TRBV5-4 and TRBJ2-5, is as follows: ETGVTQSPTHLIKTRGQQVTLRCSSQSGHNTVSWYQQALGQGPQFIFQYYREEENGRGNFPPRFSGLQFPNYSSELNVNALELDDSALYLCATQKIREAETQYFGPGTRLLVL.

The chain joins TRBV19 to TRBJ1-1; the match to TRBD1 covers 8 bases. The V gene's germline CDR1 is LNHDA and CDR2 SQIVND (reference sequence). The trim removed 4 bases at V and 0 bases at J, leaving 1 base unmatched. The CDR3 is 14 residues long. The CDR3 reads CASSRQGLNTEAFF. CDR3 sequence (DNA): TGTGCCAGTAGTAGACAGGGGTTGAACACTGAAGCTTTCTTT.